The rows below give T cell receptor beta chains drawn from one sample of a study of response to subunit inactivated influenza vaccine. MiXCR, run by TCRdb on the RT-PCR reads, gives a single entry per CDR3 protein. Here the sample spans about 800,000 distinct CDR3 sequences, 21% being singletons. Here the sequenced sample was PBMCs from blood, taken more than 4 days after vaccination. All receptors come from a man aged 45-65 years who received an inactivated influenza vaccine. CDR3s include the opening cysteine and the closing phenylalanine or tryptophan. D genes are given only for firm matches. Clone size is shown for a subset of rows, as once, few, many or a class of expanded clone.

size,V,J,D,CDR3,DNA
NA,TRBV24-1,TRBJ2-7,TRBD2,CATSEGLAGGPYEQYF,TGTGCCACCAGTGAGGGACTAGCGGGAGGCCCATACGAGCAGTACTTC
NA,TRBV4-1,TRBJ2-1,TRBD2,CASSQDLRGLALRYGQFF,TGCGCCAGCAGCCAAGATTTGCGAGGACTAGCGCTTAGGTATGGGCAGTTCTTC
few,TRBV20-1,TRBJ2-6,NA,CSASGLRSSGANVLTF,TGCAGTGCTAGTGGGTTGCGGAGCTCTGGGGCCAACGTCCTGACTTTC
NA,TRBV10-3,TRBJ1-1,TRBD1,CASAGQGRTEAFF,TGTGCCTCCGCCGGACAGGGGAGAACTGAAGCTTTCTTT
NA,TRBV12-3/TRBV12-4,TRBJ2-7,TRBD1,CASSASDRVIPYEQYF,TGTGCCAGCAGTGCCTCGGACAGGGTAATCCCCTACGAGCAGTACTTC
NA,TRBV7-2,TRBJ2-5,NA,CASSSVPAVSQYF,TGTGCCAGCAGTTCCGTCCCGGCGGTGAGCCAGTACTTC
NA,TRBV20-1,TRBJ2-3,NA,CSARDSLASDTQYF,TGCAGTGCTAGAGATAGTTTAGCAAGCGATACGCAGTATTTT
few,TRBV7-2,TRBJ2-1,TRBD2,CASSTDSGGMNEQFF,TGTGCCAGCAGCACAGATAGCGGGGGGATGAATGAGCAGTTCTTC
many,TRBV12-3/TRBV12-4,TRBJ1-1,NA,CASTLNTEAFF,TGTGCCAGCACCTTGAACACTGAAGCTTTCTTT
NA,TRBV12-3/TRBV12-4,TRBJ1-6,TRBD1,CASSSRTGASSPLHF,TGTGCCAGCAGTTCCAGGACAGGGGCTAGTTCACCCCTCCACTTT
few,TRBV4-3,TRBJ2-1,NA,CASSQEVGFNEQFF,TGCGCCAGCAGCCAAGAGGTGGGGTTCAATGAGCAGTTCTTC
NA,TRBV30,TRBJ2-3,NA,CAWSGEARDTDTQYF,TGTGCCTGGAGTGGGGAAGCGAGAGACACAGATACGCAGTATTTT
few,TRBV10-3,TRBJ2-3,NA,CAIAGALDRTPDTQYF,TGTGCCATCGCGGGGGCCTTAGACAGGACCCCAGATACGCAGTATTTT
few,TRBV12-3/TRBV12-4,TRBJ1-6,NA,CASRSTGTVNTLHF,TGTGCCAGCAGGAGTACCGGGACCGTCAATACCCTCCACTTT
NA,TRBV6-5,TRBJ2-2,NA,CASSYTGLPTGWTGELFF,TGTGCCAGCAGTTACACTGGACTCCCCACGGGTTGGACCGGGGAGCTGTTTTTT
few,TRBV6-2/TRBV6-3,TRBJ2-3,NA,CASSYLRDPSTDTQYF,TGTGCCAGCAGTTACCTCCGGGACCCAAGCACAGATACGCAGTATTTT
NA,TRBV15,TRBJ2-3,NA,CATSRDLRGSTDTQYF,TGTGCCACCAGCAGAGATCTCCGGGGGAGCACAGATACGCAGTATTTT
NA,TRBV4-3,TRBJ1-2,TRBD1,CATSQGRGQDDGYTF,TGCGCCACCAGCCAAGGAAGGGGACAGGATGATGGCTACACCTTC
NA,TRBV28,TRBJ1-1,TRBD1,CASSLLNRGTMGMNTEAFF,TGTGCCAGCAGTTTACTTAACAGGGGGACAATGGGCATGAACACTGAAGCTTTCTTT
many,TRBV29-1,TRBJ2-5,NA,CSANGGPETQYF,TGCAGCGCCAATGGGGGGCCAGAGACCCAGTACTTC
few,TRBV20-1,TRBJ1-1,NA,CSAQGRTEAFF,TGCAGTGCTCAGGGTAGGACTGAAGCTTTCTTT
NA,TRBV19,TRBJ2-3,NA,CASSTTSHGTDTQYF,TGTGCCAGTAGTACTACAAGTCACGGGACAGATACGCAGTATTTT
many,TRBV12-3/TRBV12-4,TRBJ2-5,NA,CASSYLAGSQETQYF,TGTGCCAGCAGTTACCTAGCCGGGAGTCAAGAGACCCAGTACTTC
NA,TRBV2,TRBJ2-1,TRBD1,CASSGKTGAYNEQFF,TGTGCCAGCAGTGGAAAAACAGGGGCCTACAATGAGCAGTTCTTC
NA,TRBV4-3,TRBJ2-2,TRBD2,CASSQIGTSGGNTGELFF,TGCGCCAGCAGCCAAATCGGGACAAGCGGGGGGAACACCGGGGAGCTGTTTTTT
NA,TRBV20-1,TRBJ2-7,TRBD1,CSAKRQGPYEQYF,TGCAGTGCCAAACGACAGGGACCCTACGAGCAGTACTTC
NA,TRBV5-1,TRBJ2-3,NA,CASTKTGTSTDTQYF,TGCGCCAGCACTAAAACAGGAACCAGCACAGATACGCAGTATTTT
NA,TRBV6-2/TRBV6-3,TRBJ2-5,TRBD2,CASSWVAGRSHQETQYF,TGTGCCAGCAGTTGGGTTGCCGGGAGGAGCCACCAAGAGACCCAGTACTTC
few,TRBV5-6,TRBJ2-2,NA,CASSLAAMAGELFF,TGTGCCAGCAGCTTGGCCGCTATGGCCGGGGAGCTGTTTTTT
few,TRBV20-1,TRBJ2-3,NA,CSARDRRISTDTQYF,TGCAGTGCTAGAGATCGCCGGATAAGCACAGATACGCAGTATTTT
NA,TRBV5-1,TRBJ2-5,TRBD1,CASSSAGTEETQYF,TGCGCCAGCAGCTCCGCCGGGACAGAAGAGACCCAGTACTTC
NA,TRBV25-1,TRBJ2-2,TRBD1,CASSTGTANTGELFF,TGTGCCAGCTCGACTGGGACAGCGAACACCGGGGAGCTGTTTTTT
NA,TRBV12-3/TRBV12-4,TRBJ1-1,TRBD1,CASSLDRETEAFF,TGTGCCAGCAGTTTGGACAGGGAAACTGAAGCTTTCTTT
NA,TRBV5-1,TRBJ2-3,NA,CASRRGHGPSTDTQYF,TGCGCCAGCAGGCGCGGACACGGACCTAGCACAGATACGCAGTATTTT
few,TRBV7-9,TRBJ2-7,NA,CASSQSRGRGFSYEQYF,TGTGCCAGCAGCCAATCAAGGGGGCGGGGTTTCTCCTACGAGCAGTACTTC
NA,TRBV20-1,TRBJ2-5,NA,CSASVTPGWETQYF,TGCAGTGCTAGTGTAACCCCGGGATGGGAGACCCAGTACTTC
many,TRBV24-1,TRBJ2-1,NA,CATSDPHTGYDEQFF,TGTGCCACCAGTGACCCTCATACAGGGTACGATGAGCAGTTCTTC
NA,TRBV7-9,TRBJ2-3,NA,CASSLRAGEDFF,TGTGCCAGCAGCTTGCGAGCAGGGGAGGATTTTTTT
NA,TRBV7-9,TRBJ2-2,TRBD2,CASSHREVTGELFF,TGTGCCAGCAGCCATCGGGAGGTAACCGGGGAGCTGTTTTTT
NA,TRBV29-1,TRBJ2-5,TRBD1,CSVERDRGQETQYF,TGCAGCGTTGAAAGGGACAGGGGCCAAGAGACCCAGTACTTC
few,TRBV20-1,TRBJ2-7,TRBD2,CSAEGLAGDYEQYF,TGCAGTGCCGAAGGACTAGCGGGTGACTACGAGCAGTACTTC
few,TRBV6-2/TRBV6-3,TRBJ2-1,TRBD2,CASSYGRAGVISYNEQFF,TGTGCCAGCAGTTACGGTCGGGCGGGGGTAATCTCCTACAATGAGCAGTTCTTC
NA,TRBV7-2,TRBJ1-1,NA,CASSLARELNTEAFF,TGTGCCAGCAGCTTAGCCAGGGAGCTGAACACTGAAGCTTTCTTT
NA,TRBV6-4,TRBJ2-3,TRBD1,CANSTGGSTDTQYF,TGTGCCAACTCTACAGGGGGTAGCACAGATACGCAGTATTTT
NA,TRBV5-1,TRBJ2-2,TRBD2,CASSFKIQRGNTGELFF,TGCGCCAGCAGCTTCAAAATCCAGCGGGGGAACACCGGGGAGCTGTTTTTT
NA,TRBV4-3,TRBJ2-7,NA,CASSQDLGGGIYEQYF,TGCGCCAGCAGCCAAGATTTAGGGGGCGGGATCTACGAGCAGTACTTC
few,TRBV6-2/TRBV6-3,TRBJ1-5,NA,CASSTDVRVFMSNQPQHF,TGTGCCAGCAGCACCGACGTCAGGGTTTTTATGAGCAATCAGCCCCAGCATTTT
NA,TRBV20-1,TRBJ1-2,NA,CSAFPPYGYTF,TGCAGTGCTTTCCCCCCCTATGGCTACACCTTC
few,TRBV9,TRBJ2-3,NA,CASNEVVTDTQYF,TGTGCCAGCAACGAGGTGGTTACAGATACGCAGTATTTT
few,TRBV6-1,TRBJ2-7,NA,CASSELGDTAYEQYF,TGTGCCAGCAGTGAACTGGGGGACACCGCCTACGAGCAGTACTTC